The rows below give T cell receptor beta chains drawn from one sample of a study of blood T cell repertoires in COVID-19. Clones were read by immunoSEQ multiplex PCR, and TCRdb kept only the in-frame ones, dropping some. The data contain 200,000 to 250,000 clones, about 80% of them singletons. What was sequenced was PBMCs or T cells enriched from blood (not recorded which). The receptor set was obtained from a man between 40 and 49 years old who had recovered from COVID-19. The CDR3 runs from the conserved cysteine through the conserved F or W. A D gene is named only where the DNA matches it firmly. Clone size appears in some rows only: once, few, many, or a class for an expanded clone.

TRBV7-2	TRBJ2-5	NA	NA	CASSAGTPSLGETQYF	TGTGCCAGCAGCGCCGGGACTCCCTCACTAGGGGAGACCCAGTACTTC
TRBV30	TRBJ2-5	NA	NA	CAWSVPGLGGETQYF	TGTGCCTGGAGTGTCCCCGGACTGGGAGGTGAGACCCAGTACTTC
TRBV5-1	TRBJ2-2	NA	TRBD2	CASAQASGGRELFF	TGCGCCAGCGCCCAGGCTAGCGGGGGCAGGGAGCTGTTTTTT
TRBV28	TRBJ2-1	NA	NA	CASGRDFYNEQFF	TGTGCCAGCGGGCGGGACTTCTACAATGAGCAGTTCTTC
TRBV5-4	TRBJ2-1	few	TRBD1	CASSLGQVGYNEQFF	TGTGCCAGCAGCTTAGGACAGGTGGGCTACAATGAGCAGTTCTTC
TRBV24-1	TRBJ2-1	NA	TRBD1	CATSPRDRGSGNEQFF	TGTGCCACCAGTCCCAGGGACAGGGGTTCGGGGAATGAGCAGTTCTTC
TRBV28	TRBJ2-1	NA	TRBD2	CASTRLAGAASYNEQFF	TGTGCCAGCACCCGACTAGCGGGAGCTGCGTCCTACAATGAGCAGTTCTTC
TRBV7-9	TRBJ1-1	NA	TRBD1	CASRVGGYTEAFF	TGTGCCAGCAGGGTAGGGGGCTACACTGAAGCTTTCTTT
TRBV2	TRBJ1-1	NA	NA	CASSSQGNTEAFF	TGTGCCAGCAGCTCTCAGGGTAACACTGAAGCTTTCTTT
TRBV30	TRBJ1-5	few	NA	CAWSVSRLGQPQHF	TGTGCCTGGAGTGTGAGCAGGCTTGGTCAGCCCCAGCATTTT
TRBV27	TRBJ1-2	NA	NA	CASSLLGGLRGYTF	TGTGCCAGCAGTTTACTGGGTGGGCTGCGAGGCTACACCTTC
TRBV19	TRBJ1-2	NA	TRBD1	CASSFATGEGYGYTF	TGTGCCAGTAGTTTCGCGACAGGGGAAGGCTATGGCTACACCTTC
TRBV15	TRBJ1-5	NA	TRBD1	CATSRRTGFSGQPQHF	TGTGCCACCAGCAGAAGGACAGGGTTTTCCGGACAGCCCCAGCATTTT
TRBV6-5	TRBJ1-4	NA	NA	CASLRHATNEKLFF	TGTGCCAGCCTTAGACATGCAACTAATGAAAAACTGTTTTTT
TRBV6-1	TRBJ1-5	NA	NA	CASSVTFSRDNQPQHF	TGTGCCAGCAGTGTAACCTTTAGCAGGGACAATCAGCCCCAGCATTTT
TRBV4-1	TRBJ1-5	many	TRBD1	CASSRGQGVLGPQHF	TGCGCCAGCAGCCGCGGACAGGGAGTCTTAGGGCCCCAGCATTTT
TRBV6-6	TRBJ2-6	NA	TRBD1	CASSPATGDPGANVLTF	TGTGCCAGCAGTCCCGCTACAGGGGATCCTGGGGCCAACGTCCTGACTTTC
TRBV13	TRBJ2-1	NA	TRBD2	CASSPTGLAGGSYNEQFF	TGTGCCAGCAGCCCGACCGGACTAGCGGGAGGATCTTACAATGAGCAGTTCTTC
TRBV2	TRBJ2-1	NA	NA	CASSAGREQFF	TGTGCCAGCAGTGCAGGTAGGGAGCAGTTCTTC
TRBV13	TRBJ1-1	NA	NA	CASSLRGNSLNTEAFF	TGTGCCAGCAGCTTAAGGGGGAACAGCCTGAACACTGAAGCTTTCTTT
TRBV9	TRBJ1-5	NA	NA	CASSWGEIGQPQHF	TGTGCCAGCAGCTGGGGGGAAATCGGGCAGCCCCAGCATTTT
TRBV28	TRBJ1-2	NA	NA	CASSTKFRVNYGYTF	TGTGCCAGCAGCACCAAATTCAGGGTTAACTATGGCTACACCTTC
TRBV7-9	TRBJ1-3	NA	TRBD1	CASSRQGSPGNTIYF	TGTGCCAGCAGTCGACAGGGGAGCCCTGGAAACACCATATATTTT
TRBV7-2	TRBJ1-2	NA	TRBD1	CASSYGQGAAGYTF	TGTGCCAGCAGTTACGGCCAGGGGGCGGCCGGCTACACCTTC
TRBV6-1	TRBJ1-5	NA	NA	CASSEALQFVGQPQHF	TGTGCCAGCAGTGAGGCCCTTCAGTTTGTGGGCCAGCCCCAGCATTTT
TRBV19	TRBJ1-1	NA	NA	CASSSGRSMNTEAFF	TGTGCCAGTAGCAGCGGACGGTCCATGAACACTGAAGCTTTCTTT
TRBV7-2	TRBJ2-7	few	NA	CAIGGRGMEQYF	TGTGCCATCGGGGGACGGGGGATGGAGCAGTACTTC
TRBV4-1	TRBJ2-1	few	TRBD1	CASSQLPGQGAKEQFF	TGCGCCAGCAGCCAATTGCCGGGACAGGGGGCAAAGGAGCAGTTCTTC
TRBV28	TRBJ1-2	NA	TRBD1	CASSLGGTGLSYTF	TGTGCCAGCAGCCTCGGGGGGACAGGGCTTTCCTACACCTTC
TRBV7-3	TRBJ2-5	once	NA	CASSPSTAEETQYF	TGTGCCAGCAGCCCCTCGACCGCGGAGGAGACCCAGTACTTC
TRBV28	TRBJ1-2	NA	NA	CASSLIRAYGYTF	TGTGCCAGCAGTTTGATCAGGGCTTATGGCTACACCTTC
TRBV7-8	TRBJ1-5	NA	NA	CASSSQSGQPQHF	TGTGCCAGCAGCTCTCAATCCGGGCAGCCCCAGCATTTT
TRBV19	TRBJ1-1	once	TRBD1	CASSLGGFSPEAFF	TGTGCCAGTAGCCTAGGGGGCTTCTCACCCGAAGCTTTCTTT
TRBV6-5	TRBJ2-7	NA	NA	CASSYSGSYEQYF	TGTGCCAGCAGTTACTCCGGGTCCTACGAGCAGTACTTC
TRBV10-3	TRBJ2-3	NA	TRBD2	CAISSGGGTDTQYF	TGTGCCATCAGCTCTGGGGGGGGCACAGATACGCAGTATTTT
TRBV19	TRBJ2-7	few	NA	CASGQSRAEYF	TGTGCCAGTGGACAGTCGAGAGCAGAGTACTTC
TRBV28	TRBJ1-1	NA	NA	CASTFGGEAFF	TGTGCCAGCACGTTCGGGGGAGAAGCTTTCTTT